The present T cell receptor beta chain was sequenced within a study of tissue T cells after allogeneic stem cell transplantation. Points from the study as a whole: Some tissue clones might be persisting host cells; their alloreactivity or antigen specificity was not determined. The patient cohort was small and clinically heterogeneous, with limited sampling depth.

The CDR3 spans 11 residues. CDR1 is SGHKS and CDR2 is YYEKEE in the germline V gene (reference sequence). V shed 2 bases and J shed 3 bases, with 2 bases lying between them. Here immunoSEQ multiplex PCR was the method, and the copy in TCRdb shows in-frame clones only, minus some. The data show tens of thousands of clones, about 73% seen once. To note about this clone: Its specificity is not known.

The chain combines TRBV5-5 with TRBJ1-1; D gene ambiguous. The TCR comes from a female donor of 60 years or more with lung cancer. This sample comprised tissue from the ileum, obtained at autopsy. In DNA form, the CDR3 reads TGTGCCAGCAGCTTCCACACTGAAGCTTTCTTT. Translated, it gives CASSFHTEAFF.